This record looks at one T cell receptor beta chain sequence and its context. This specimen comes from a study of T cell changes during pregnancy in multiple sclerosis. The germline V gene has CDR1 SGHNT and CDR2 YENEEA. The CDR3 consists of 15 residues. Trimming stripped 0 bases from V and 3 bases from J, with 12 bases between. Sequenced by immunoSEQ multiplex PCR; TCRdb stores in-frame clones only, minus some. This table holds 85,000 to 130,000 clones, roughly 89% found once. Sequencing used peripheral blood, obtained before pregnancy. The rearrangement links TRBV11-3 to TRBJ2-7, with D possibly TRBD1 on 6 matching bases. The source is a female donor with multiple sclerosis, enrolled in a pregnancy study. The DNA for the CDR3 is TGTGCCAGCAGCTTAGATCGAGGACAGAACTACGAGCAGTACTTC. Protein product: CASSLDRGQNYEQYF. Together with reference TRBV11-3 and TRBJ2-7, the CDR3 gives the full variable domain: EAGVVQSPRYKIIEKKQPVAFWCNPISGHNTLYWYLQNLGQGPELLIRYENEEAVDDSQLPKDRFSAERLKGVDSTLKIQPAELGDSAVYLCASSLDRGQNYEQYFGPGTRLTVT.